The rows below give T cell receptor beta chains drawn from one sample of a study of vaccination effects on CD4 cells after COVID-19. The table came from immunoSEQ multiplex PCR; TCRdb's copy has only in-frame clones and leaves some out. The sample lists 50,000 to 60,000 clones, roughly 70% occurring once. No antigens are known for them. The sample here was CD4+ T cells from PBMCs cultured with SARS-CoV-2 spike peptides, taken before COVID-19 vaccination. The receptors come from a human donor who received a COVID-19 vaccine. The CDR3 runs from the conserved cysteine through the conserved F or W. Fields, in order: clone size, V gene, J gene, D gene, CDR3 DNA, CDR3 protein. The D gene is left open where the match is weak. Only part of the rows carry a size: once, few, many, or a class if the clone is expanded.

size: NA
V: TRBV21-1
J: TRBJ2-5
D: NA
DNA: TGTGCCAGCGAGAGGGACTACCAGACGTACCAAGAGACCCAGTACTTC
CDR3: CASERDYQTYQETQYF

size: NA
V: TRBV5-4
J: TRBJ1-2
D: NA
DNA: TGTGCCAGCAGCTTTGCGGGTCCGGCCTATGGCTACACCTTC
CDR3: CASSFAGPAYGYTF

size: few
V: TRBV7-2
J: TRBJ1-5
D: TRBD1
DNA: TGTGCCAGCAGCCCAGCCGGACAGGGACATCAGCCCCAGCATTTT
CDR3: CASSPAGQGHQPQHF

size: few
V: TRBV6-1
J: TRBJ2-7
D: TRBD2
DNA: TGTGCCAGCAGCGGCTCTAGCGGGATCTACGAGCAGTACTTC
CDR3: CASSGSSGIYEQYF

size: NA
V: TRBV18
J: TRBJ2-3
D: TRBD1
DNA: TGTGCCAGCTCACGCAACAGGGGGCGAACCACAGATACGCAGTATTTT
CDR3: CASSRNRGRTTDTQYF

size: NA
V: TRBV5-4
J: TRBJ1-4
D: NA
DNA: TGTGCCAGCAGCTTGGTCCCGGGGTATAATGAAAAACTGTTTTTT
CDR3: CASSLVPGYNEKLFF

size: NA
V: TRBV10-3
J: TRBJ2-7
D: NA
DNA: TGTGCCATCAGTGAGGCGGGTTACGAGCAGTACTTC
CDR3: CAISEAGYEQYF

size: NA
V: TRBV19
J: TRBJ1-4
D: TRBD1
DNA: TGTGCCAGTAGTACAGGGGGTCAGACTAATGAAAAACTGTTTTTT
CDR3: CASSTGGQTNEKLFF

size: NA
V: TRBV18
J: TRBJ1-2
D: NA
DNA: TGTGCCAGCTCACCACCGGCAGGGGTACCTTATGGCTACACCTTC
CDR3: CASSPPAGVPYGYTF

size: few
V: TRBV7-2
J: TRBJ1-4
D: NA
DNA: TGTGCCAGCAGCTTTGCAGGGAGTGAAAAACTGTTTTTT
CDR3: CASSFAGSEKLFF

size: once
V: TRBV6-2/TRBV6-3
J: TRBJ2-3
D: NA
DNA: TGTGCCAGCAGTTACGGGGCTAGCGCCCTCCTTAGCACAGATACGCAGTATTTT
CDR3: CASSYGASALLSTDTQYF

size: NA
V: TRBV3-1/TRBV3-2
J: TRBJ2-1
D: NA
DNA: TGTGCCAGCAGCCAAAAAACAGTTAACAATGAGCAGTTCTTC
CDR3: CASSQKTVNNEQFF

size: NA
V: TRBV19
J: TRBJ2-7
D: NA
DNA: TGTGCCAGTAGAAAAGTGGGGGACGCCGCCTACGAGCAGTACTTC
CDR3: CASRKVGDAAYEQYF

size: NA
V: TRBV11-2
J: TRBJ1-3
D: TRBD1
DNA: TGTGCCAGCAGCTCGACGAGGGGACAGCGCCCCCGGATATATTTT
CDR3: CASSSTRGQRPRIYF

size: NA
V: TRBV13
J: TRBJ2-1
D: TRBD2
DNA: TGTGCCAGCAGCCGCGGACTAGCGGGGGCGAACAATGAGCAGTTCTTC
CDR3: CASSRGLAGANNEQFF

size: NA
V: TRBV27
J: TRBJ1-5
D: NA
DNA: TGTGCCAGCAGTTTAGGGACTGTGAATCAGCCCCAGCATTTT
CDR3: CASSLGTVNQPQHF

size: once
V: TRBV5-6
J: TRBJ1-2
D: TRBD1
DNA: TGTGCCAGCAGCGCTACAGGGGGCGAGTATGGCTACACCTTC
CDR3: CASSATGGEYGYTF

size: NA
V: TRBV18
J: TRBJ1-2
D: NA
DNA: TGTGCCAGCTCGCGAACAGCTAACTATGGCTACACCTTC
CDR3: CASSRTANYGYTF

size: NA
V: TRBV7-2
J: TRBJ1-2
D: TRBD1
DNA: TGTGCCAGCAGCTTAGGGACAGGGCCTGGCTACACCTTC
CDR3: CASSLGTGPGYTF

size: few
V: TRBV6-2/TRBV6-3
J: TRBJ1-1
D: NA
DNA: TGTGCCAGCAGTTACACGGAGATGAGCTCTGAAGCTTTCTTT
CDR3: CASSYTEMSSEAFF

size: NA
V: TRBV5-1
J: TRBJ2-3
D: NA
DNA: TGCGCCAGCAGCTTAGTAGCGACGCGAGATACGCAGTATTTT
CDR3: CASSLVATRDTQYF

size: NA
V: TRBV3-1/TRBV3-2
J: TRBJ2-3
D: TRBD2
DNA: TGTGCCAGCAGGCCCACTAGCGGGGGTAGAAATACGCAGTATTTT
CDR3: CASRPTSGGRNTQYF

size: NA
V: TRBV7-2
J: TRBJ1-5
D: NA
DNA: TGTGCCAGCAGCTTAGAATCAGGAAGGAAGCCCCAGCATTTT
CDR3: CASSLESGRKPQHF

size: NA
V: TRBV6-5
J: TRBJ2-7
D: TRBD2
DNA: TGTGCCAGCAGCCGACGGGGGGGGCGCGACTACGAGCAGTACTTC
CDR3: CASSRRGGRDYEQYF

size: NA
V: TRBV10-3
J: TRBJ2-5
D: TRBD1
DNA: TGTGCCATCAGTGACGGGACAGGATTTCGTGCCCAGTACTTC
CDR3: CAISDGTGFRAQYF

size: NA
V: TRBV10-3
J: TRBJ1-4
D: NA
DNA: TGTGCCATCAGTGATACAGGTTGGGGAGAAAAACTGTTTTTT
CDR3: CAISDTGWGEKLFF

size: once
V: TRBV5-6
J: TRBJ1-2
D: TRBD1
DNA: TGTGCCAGCAGCTTGGCAGGGGGCTATGGCTACACCTTC
CDR3: CASSLAGGYGYTF

size: NA
V: TRBV29-1
J: TRBJ1-2
D: NA
DNA: TGCAGCGCAGGCGAGGGACGTGCCTATGGCTACACCTTC
CDR3: CSAGEGRAYGYTF

size: NA
V: TRBV7-9
J: TRBJ2-3
D: NA
DNA: TGTGCCAGCAGCTCGAACACAGATACGCAGTATTTT
CDR3: CASSSNTDTQYF

size: NA
V: TRBV28
J: TRBJ2-7
D: NA
DNA: TGTGCCAGCAGTTTGGAAAGTTCTTTCAGGGGCGGTGACTACGAGCAGTACTTC
CDR3: CASSLESSFRGGDYEQYF

size: NA
V: TRBV7-9
J: TRBJ2-1
D: NA
DNA: TGTGCCAGCAGTTCCCCCCTTGCTTTCGCCGAGCAGTTCTTC
CDR3: CASSSPLAFAEQFF

size: NA
V: TRBV10-2
J: TRBJ2-1
D: TRBD2
DNA: TGCGCCAGCAAGGTTAGCGGGAGTGATAATGAGCAGTTCTTC
CDR3: CASKVSGSDNEQFF

size: NA
V: TRBV6-5
J: TRBJ2-7
D: NA
DNA: TGTGCCAGCAGCCCGACTTTGACAGTGCCCTACGAGCAGTACTTC
CDR3: CASSPTLTVPYEQYF

size: NA
V: TRBV19
J: TRBJ2-7
D: NA
DNA: TGTGCCAGTAGTATTGGGGGCGGCTCCTACGAGCAGTACTTC
CDR3: CASSIGGGSYEQYF

size: NA
V: TRBV5-6
J: TRBJ1-3
D: NA
DNA: TGTGCCAGCAGCTTACCGGGCATGGGAGCTGGAAACACCATATATTTT
CDR3: CASSLPGMGAGNTIYF

size: NA
V: TRBV20-1
J: TRBJ1-1
D: NA
DNA: TGCAGTGCTAGTCATGGGGGCACTGAAGCTTTCTTT
CDR3: CSASHGGTEAFF

size: NA
V: TRBV6-5
J: TRBJ1-1
D: NA
DNA: TGTGCCAGCAGTTACGGCCGGGGGTCGTTGGGGACTGAAGCTTTCTTT
CDR3: CASSYGRGSLGTEAFF

size: once
V: TRBV5-8
J: TRBJ1-4
D: NA
DNA: TGTGCCAGCAGCTTGAGGAGGGCGACTAATGAAAAACTGTTTTTT
CDR3: CASSLRRATNEKLFF

size: few
V: TRBV21-1
J: TRBJ1-6
D: NA
DNA: TGTGCCAGCAGCAAAACAACACTATCTAGGTCACCCCTCCACTTT
CDR3: CASSKTTLSRSPLHF

size: NA
V: TRBV2
J: TRBJ1-1
D: NA
DNA: TGTGCCTCCTCCGGGCTTAACACTGAAGCTTTCTTT
CDR3: CASSGLNTEAFF

size: NA
V: TRBV29-1
J: TRBJ2-7
D: NA
DNA: TGCAGCGTTGCGTGGGCCTTCGAGCAGTACTTC
CDR3: CSVAWAFEQYF

size: NA
V: TRBV14
J: TRBJ2-3
D: NA
DNA: TGTGCCAGCAGCCCGGTGAGGGCAAGTGTGTCCGATACGCAGTATTTT
CDR3: CASSPVRASVSDTQYF

size: NA
V: TRBV19
J: TRBJ1-5
D: TRBD1
DNA: TGTGCCAGTAGTACTACAGGGGTTCTCCGGCAGCCCCAGCATTTT
CDR3: CASSTTGVLRQPQHF

size: NA
V: TRBV14
J: TRBJ2-4
D: NA
DNA: TGTGCCAGTGAGGTTTACAGTGACATTCAGTACTTC
CDR3: CASEVYSDIQYF

size: few
V: TRBV19
J: TRBJ2-7
D: NA
DNA: TGTGCCAGTAGCCGAATGGGTGGGGTGGGCGAGCAGTACTTC
CDR3: CASSRMGGVGEQYF

size: NA
V: TRBV7-2
J: TRBJ2-5
D: NA
DNA: TGTGCCAGCAGCTTACAGGGGGGCGCAGAGACCCAGTACTTC
CDR3: CASSLQGGAETQYF

size: NA
V: TRBV15
J: TRBJ2-7
D: TRBD2
DNA: TGTGCCACCAGCACTAGCGGGGCTGCCTACCTAAGCTACGAGCAGTACTTC
CDR3: CATSTSGAAYLSYEQYF

size: NA
V: TRBV13
J: TRBJ2-2
D: NA
DNA: TGTGCCAGCACCTTGGGGACGGCCGCCGGGGAGCTGTTTTTT
CDR3: CASTLGTAAGELFF

size: once
V: TRBV28
J: TRBJ1-2
D: NA
DNA: TGTGCCAGCAGTTTATATGGGGGGGGCTACACCTTC
CDR3: CASSLYGGGYTF

size: NA
V: TRBV27
J: TRBJ1-6
D: NA
DNA: TGTGCCAGCAGTCCTCTAGCCTCCTATAATTCACCCCTCCACTTT
CDR3: CASSPLASYNSPLHF

size: NA
V: TRBV28
J: TRBJ2-6
D: TRBD2
DNA: TGTGCCAGCAGTTTGGGAGGGACCGGGGCCAACGTCCTGACTTTC
CDR3: CASSLGGTGANVLTF

size: NA
V: TRBV7-9
J: TRBJ1-4
D: TRBD1
DNA: TGTGCCAGCAGCCAAGGGGGCAGGGGAAGTGAAAAACTGTTTTTT
CDR3: CASSQGGRGSEKLFF

size: NA
V: TRBV6-1
J: TRBJ1-2
D: NA
DNA: TGTGCCAGCGGTGGGACATCTGGCTACACCTTC
CDR3: CASGGTSGYTF

size: NA
V: TRBV30
J: TRBJ1-1
D: TRBD1
DNA: TGTGCCTGGAGGGGGCAGGGGGCATACACTGAAGCTTTCTTT
CDR3: CAWRGQGAYTEAFF